This T cell receptor (beta chain) came from a study of Graves' ophthalmopathy and Graves' hyperthyroidism. The sequenced template was RNA, covering the TCR beta CDR3 region. HTBI-primed RT-PCR formed the first round, and a multiplex PCR formed the second. In TCRdb, the multiplex PCR reads were re-called with MiXCR into one record per CDR3 protein. The repertoire holds over a million distinct CDR3 sequences, with around a third as singletons. The CDR3 covers 16 residues. From germline, CDR1 is SGHAT and CDR2 FQDESV (reference sequence). People with hyperthyroidism were aged 18 to 65 and newly diagnosed, under 2 months' duration.

This TCR came from an adult man with Graves' hyperthyroidism. Sequencing was done on a sample of peripheral blood or thyroid tissue (not recorded which). The J gene is TRBJ2-5, the V gene TRBV11-1; TRBD2 aligns across 10 bases. The DNA end is more similar to TRBJ2-1, so the J call may be wrong. The CDR3 DNA sequence: TGTGCCAGCAGCTTCAGTCTAGCGGGGGTCCACAATGAGCAGTTCTTC. This sequence encodes CASSFSLAGVHNEQFF.